Below are 30 T cell receptor beta chains sequenced from a single sample in a study of cytomegalovirus exposure and HLA in healthy donors. PCR was performed using 60 Vbeta and 13 Jbeta primers. TCRdb keeps only in-frame clones here, not all; method: immunoSEQ multiplex PCR. The table includes about 140,000 clones, about 75% detected once. Sequenced material: PBMCs. The source is a woman in her twenties or thirties in good health and CMV-seronegative.

V usage is TRBV7-8 and J usage is TRBJ1-6; the match to TRBD1 covers 10 bases. Trimming removed 8 bases from V and 10 bases from J; junction bases left unmatched: 5. CDR1 and CDR2 (germline): SGHVS, FQNEAQ. The CDR3 extends over 13 amino acids. The CDR3 loop reads CASGDRGGSPLHF. CDR3 nucleotide sequence: TGTGCCAGCGGGGACAGGGGTGGGTCACCCCTCCACTTT.

V and J are TRBV7-9 and TRBJ2-4; 8 bases fit TRBD1. The trim removed 0 bases at V and 3 bases at J, leaving 7 bases unmatched. This CDR3 contains 17 residues. Germline V CDR1 and CDR2: SEHNR, FQNEAQ (reference sequence). CDR3 protein: CASSLAKTGGYKNIQYF. CDR3 bases: TGTGCCAGCAGCTTAGCGAAAACAGGGGGTTACAAAAACATTCAGTACTTC.

This clone was picked up a small number of times. The chain employs TRBV29-1 and TRBJ2-3, with D maybe TRBD2 (6 bases). CDR1 and CDR2 from the germline V gene are SQVTM and ANQGSEA. The CDR3 contains 12 residues. V dropped 7 bases and J dropped 4 bases, with 12 bases sitting between them. In nucleotides, the CDR3 is TGCAGCGCAAGGGACTCTGCAGATACGCAGTATTTT. This translates into CSARDSADTQYF.

This chain links TRBV5-5 with TRBJ2-5; a possible D gene is TRBD1 (5 bases). Germline V gives CDR1 SGHKS, CDR2 YYEKEE (reference sequence). The ends were cut back, 0 bases at V and 7 bases at J, with 16 bases in the middle. The CDR3 loop spans 15 amino acids. The CDR3 coding sequence is TGTGCCAGCAGCTTGGAGGCCACCCTTCAGGGGACCCAGTACTTC. It translates to CASSLEATLQGTQYF.

The chain combines TRBV19 with TRBJ2-5; D perhaps matches TRBD1 (6 bases). The germline V and J ends were trimmed by 5 bases and 3 bases, with 19 bases remaining between them. Germline assignment: CDR1 LNHDA and CDR2 SQIVND (reference sequence). This CDR3 spans 16 amino acids. The CDR3 bases are TGTGCCAGTAGTCCTATCGGGATGCACAGGGAAGAGACCCAGTACTTC. This sequence encodes CASSPIGMHREETQYF.

This rearrangement joins TRBV5-4 to TRBJ1-2, with 7 bases matching TRBD1. V lost 5 bases, J lost 5 bases, and 9 bases stayed unmatched. This CDR3 region has 14 residues. Germline CDR1 SGHNT, CDR2 YYREEE (reference sequence). CDR3 sequence (DNA): TGTGCCAGCAGGCCAGGACAGGCCATATATGGCTACACCTTC. Its translation: CASRPGQAIYGYTF.

The rearrangement links TRBV6-1 to TRBJ1-4; no clear D gene. V was shortened by 4 bases and J by 7 bases, with 16 bases between the two germline ends. The germline CDR1 and CDR2 sequences are MNHNS and SASEGT. The CDR3 is 15 residues long. In nucleotides, the CDR3 is TGTGCCAGCAGTGTATATGAGGGAGAAGGTGAAAAACTGTTTTTT. As protein: CASSVYEGEGEKLFF.

The chain employs TRBV5-5 and TRBJ1-4; D uncertain. The germline gives CDR1 SGHKS, CDR2 YYEKEE (reference sequence). V shed 0 bases and J shed 4 bases, with 7 bases lying between them. The CDR3 has 14 amino acids. The CDR3 sequence: CASSLGSLNEKLFF. In DNA, the CDR3 is TGTGCCAGCAGCTTGGGGAGCCTTAATGAAAAACTGTTTTTT.

The V and J genes are TRBV19 and TRBJ2-2; 7 bases are a match to TRBD1. The germline V gene encodes CDR1 LNHDA and CDR2 SQIVND (reference sequence). V shed 6 bases, J shed 0 bases, and the junction held 13 bases outside the gene matches. There are 18 residues in the CDR3. The CDR3, as DNA: TGTGCCAGTAGACCGAGGGGACAGTTCACTTCGAACACCGGGGAGCTGTTTTTT. It codes for CASRPRGQFTSNTGELFF.

The chain has TRBV27 and TRBJ2-6, with D perhaps TRBD2 (5 bases). The V gene's germline CDR1 is MNHEY and CDR2 SMNVEV (reference sequence). The CDR3 loop spans 14 amino acids. V lost 3 bases, J lost 3 bases, and 6 bases lay in between. This CDR3 reads CASSFRGGANVLTF. The CDR3 DNA sequence: TGTGCCAGCAGTTTTCGGGGTGGGGCCAACGTCCTGACTTTC.

The V gene is TRBV10-3, the J gene TRBJ1-2; the D gene is possibly TRBD1 (5 bases). CDR1 and CDR2 (germline): ENHRY, SYGVKD. The CDR3 length is 14 residues. Trimming shortened V by 3 bases and J by 0 bases, and 8 bases separated the two germline ends. CDR3 bases: TGTGCCATCAGTGATACAGGAACTAACTATGGCTACACCTTC. Protein: CAISDTGTNYGYTF.

CDR3 amino acids: CASKSSGRVTDTQYF. The CDR3 region has the DNA TGTGCCAGCAAATCTAGCGGGAGAGTCACAGATACGCAGTATTTT. V and J are TRBV28 and TRBJ2-3; 10 nucleotides line up with TRBD2. V was clipped by 7 bases and J by 2 bases; unmatched bases: 6. Germline-derived CDR1 and CDR2 are MDHEN and SYDVKM. The CDR3 sequence is 15 residues long. Supplemented by reference TRBV28 and TRBJ2-3, the full variable domain reads DVKVTQSSRYLVKRTGEKVFLECVQDMDHENMFWYRQDPGLGLRLIYFSYDVKMKEKGDIPEGYSVSREKKERFSLILESASTNQTSMYLCASKSSGRVTDTQYFGPGTRLTVL.

This chain connects TRBV25-1 to TRBJ1-2, with unresolved D. The CDR3 consists of 12 residues. The germline CDR1 and CDR2 sequences are MGHDK and SYGVNS. V dropped 5 bases and J dropped 8 bases, with 12 bases sitting between them. The CDR3, as DNA: TGTGCCAGCAGTCAGTCAGGTTTAGGCTACACCTTC. Amino acids: CASSQSGLGYTF.

This clone was seen a few times. V usage is TRBV28 and J usage is TRBJ2-1; 9 bases are shared with TRBD1. With V trimmed by 5 bases and J by 8 bases, 10 bases remained unmatched. The CDR3 is 15 amino acids. Germline-derived CDR1 and CDR2 are MDHEN and SYDVKM. This CDR3 reads CASSAPGQGRDEQFF. As DNA, the CDR3 is TGTGCCAGCAGTGCCCCGGGACAGGGTCGCGATGAGCAGTTCTTC. Drawing the rest from reference TRBV28 and TRBJ2-1, the complete variable domain is DVKVTQSSRYLVKRTGEKVFLECVQDMDHENMFWYRQDPGLGLRLIYFSYDVKMKEKGDIPEGYSVSREKKERFSLILESASTNQTSMYLCASSAPGQGRDEQFFGPGTRLTVL.

This clone was detected only once. The rearrangement uses TRBV7-2 and TRBJ2-7; no clear D. This CDR3 comprises 16 residues. CDR1 and CDR2 (germline): SGHTA, FQGNSA. Trimming stripped 4 bases from V and 2 bases from J, with 18 bases between. The CDR3 coding sequence is TGTGCCAGCAGCTCAATCACTATCGGTCTTGCCTACGAGCAGTACTTC. Protein product: CASSSITIGLAYEQYF.

The gene calls are TRBV19 and TRBJ1-5, with D possibly being TRBD1 (5 bases). This CDR3 is built from 15 residues. Germline CDR1 and CDR2: LNHDA and SQIVND (reference sequence). V dropped 7 bases and J dropped 3 bases, with 16 bases sitting between them. The CDR3 coding sequence is TGTGCCAGTACAAGTCCGGGGGAGCCCAATCAGCCCCAGCATTTT. This encodes CASTSPGEPNQPQHF.

The V call is TRBV5-8, the J call TRBJ1-2; maybe TRBD1 (5 bases). CDR3 length equals 10 residues. CDR1 is SGHTS, CDR2 YDEGEE, per germline. Trimming pared 7 bases from V and 5 bases from J, leaving 6 bases between. The CDR3 sequence is CASGGYGYTF. As DNA, the CDR3 is TGTGCCAGCGGGGGGTATGGCTACACCTTC.

The chain recombines TRBV2 with TRBJ2-5; maybe TRBD1 (6 bases). The V gene lost 2 bases and the J gene lost 6 bases, with 16 bases spanning the gap. Germline CDR1 and CDR2: SNHLY and FYNNEI. The CDR3 is 15 residues long. The CDR3 protein is CASSERGIGRQTQYF. In DNA form, the CDR3 reads TGTGCCAGCAGTGAAAGGGGGATAGGGCGGCAGACCCAGTACTTC.

V usage is TRBV6-1 and J usage is TRBJ2-3; D remains unclear. CDR3 length: 13 amino acids. Germline V lookup: CDR1 MNHNS, CDR2 SASEGT. Trimming stripped 7 bases from V and 2 bases from J, with 10 bases between. CDR3 sequence reads: CASKLLDTDTQYF. The CDR3 DNA sequence: TGTGCCAGCAAACTACTCGACACAGATACGCAGTATTTT.

The sample holds one count of this clone. This chain joins TRBV18 and TRBJ1-2, with a weak D call TRBD1 (5 bases). The CDR3 runs 16 residues. Germline CDR1 reads KGHSH; CDR2 reads LQKENI. Trimming pared 0 bases from V and 4 bases from J, leaving 15 bases between. CDR3 bases: TGTGCCAGCTCACCACCGGGAAGGGGTACTACCTATGGCTACACCTTC. As protein: CASSPPGRGTTYGYTF.

With regard to this clone: Other DNA variants within this sample encode the same CDR3. The chain uses TRBV7-8 and TRBJ2-7, with D possibly TRBD2 on 6 matching bases. The CDR3 covers 13 residues. Per the germline V gene, CDR1 is SGHVS and CDR2 is FQNEAQ. Between the trimmed V and J ends, which lost 5 bases and 3 bases, there was a span of 11 bases. The CDR3 nucleotides read TGTGCCAGCAGCCTAGGGACTTACTACGAGCAGTACGTC. Protein sequence: CASSLGTYYEQYV.

The rearrangement links TRBV30 to TRBJ1-6, with D unresolved. CDR3 length: 14 residues. CDR1 GTSNPN and CDR2 SVGIG come from the germline V gene (reference sequence). V dropped 4 bases and J dropped 0 bases, with 7 bases sitting between them. CDR3 sequence (DNA): TGTGCCTGGACGGAGAGCTCCTATAATTCACCCCTCCACTTT. This sequence encodes CAWTESSYNSPLHF.

This clone turned up a few times. V usage is TRBV2 and J usage is TRBJ2-1, with 9 positions matching TRBD2. This CDR3 has 15 amino acids. CDR1 is SNHLY and CDR2 is FYNNEI in the germline V gene. Trimming took 6 bases from V and 4 from J; bases not matched to a gene: 7. CDR3 loop: CASRVAGEAYNEQFF. CDR3 DNA: TGTGCCAGCAGAGTAGCGGGAGAAGCGTACAATGAGCAGTTCTTC.

The genes are TRBV5-4 and TRBJ1-5; TRBD1 might be the D (6 bases). The CDR3 loop spans 16 amino acids. Trimming removed 4 bases from V and 0 bases from J, with 14 bases in between. The germline V gene has CDR1 SGHNT and CDR2 YYREEE (reference sequence). The CDR3: CASSLGGGDSNQPQHF. For the CDR3, the DNA is TGTGCCAGCAGCCTGGGGGGCGGGGATAGCAATCAGCCCCAGCATTTT.

The chain couples TRBV14 to TRBJ2-5; D is perhaps TRBD2 (5 bases). CDR3 length: 13 residues. Germline-derived CDR1 and CDR2 are SGHDN and FVKESK. The ends were cut back, 4 bases at V and 1 base at J, with 7 bases in the middle. CDR3 in DNA: TGTGCCAGCAGCCCTCTAGCCCAAGAGACCCAGTACTTC. This encodes CASSPLAQETQYF.

The J gene is TRBJ1-1, the V gene TRBV6-1; D may be TRBD1 (5 bases). Trimming removed 2 bases at V and 0 bases at J, with 13 bases between. The CDR3 covers 16 residues. The germline V gene encodes CDR1 MNHNS and CDR2 SASEGT. The CDR3 here is CASSEQPGRLNTEAFF. CDR3 sequence (DNA): TGTGCCAGCAGTGAACAACCAGGGCGGCTGAACACTGAAGCTTTCTTT.

The rearrangement joins TRBV28 to TRBJ1-5, with D possibly being TRBD1 (6 bases). Germline lookup yields CDR1 MDHEN and CDR2 SYDVKM. The V gene lost 6 bases and the J gene lost 9 bases, with 12 bases spanning the gap. The CDR3 is 12 amino acids. DNA for the CDR3: TGTGCCAGCAGCCTCAGGGGTTGGCCCCAGCATTTT. Protein product: CASSLRGWPQHF.

V gene TRBV5-1 combines with J gene TRBJ1-6, with D tentatively TRBD1 (5 bases). The germline CDR1 and CDR2 sequences are SGHRS and YFSETQ. The CDR3 contains 12 residues. V lost 5 bases, J lost 10 bases, and 10 bases lay in between. The CDR3 reads CASRQGVSPLHF. Written as DNA, the CDR3 is TGCGCCAGCAGGCAGGGCGTCTCACCCCTCCACTTT.

The genes are TRBV19 and TRBJ1-4; 7 bases are shared with TRBD1. CDR3 size: 15 residues. Looked up from germline, CDR1 is LNHDA and CDR2 is SQIVND (reference sequence). V shed 3 bases, J shed 7 bases, and the junction held 8 bases outside the gene matches. The chain's CDR3 is CASSMDRIPSEKLFF. The CDR3 region has the DNA TGTGCCAGTAGTATGGACAGGATCCCTAGTGAAAAACTGTTTTTT.

V usage is TRBV29-1 and J usage is TRBJ1-4; maybe TRBD1 (6 bases). This CDR3 has 13 amino acids. Per germline, CDR1 SQVTM and CDR2 ANQGSEA. In DNA, the CDR3 is TGCAGTGTACAGGGAATTCGGAATGAAAAACTGTTTTTT. Translation: CSVQGIRNEKLFF.